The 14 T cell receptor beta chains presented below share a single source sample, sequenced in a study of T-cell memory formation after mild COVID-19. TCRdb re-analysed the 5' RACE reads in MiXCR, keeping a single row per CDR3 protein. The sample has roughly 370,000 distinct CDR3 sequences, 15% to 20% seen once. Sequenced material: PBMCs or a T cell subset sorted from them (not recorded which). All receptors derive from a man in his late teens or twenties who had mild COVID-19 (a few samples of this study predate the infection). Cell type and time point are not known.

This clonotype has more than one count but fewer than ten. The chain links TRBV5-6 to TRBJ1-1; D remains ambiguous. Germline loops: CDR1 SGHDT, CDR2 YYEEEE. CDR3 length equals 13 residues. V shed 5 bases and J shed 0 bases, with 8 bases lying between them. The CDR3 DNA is TGTGCCAGCAGATGGGCTATGAACACTGAAGCTTTCTTT. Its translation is CASRWAMNTEAFF.

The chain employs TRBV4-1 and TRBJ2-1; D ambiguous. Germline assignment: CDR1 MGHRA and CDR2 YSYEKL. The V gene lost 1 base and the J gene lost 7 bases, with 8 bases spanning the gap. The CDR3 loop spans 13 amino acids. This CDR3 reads CASSQVHGNEQFF. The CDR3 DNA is TGCGCCAGCAGCCAAGTTCACGGGAATGAGCAGTTCTTC.

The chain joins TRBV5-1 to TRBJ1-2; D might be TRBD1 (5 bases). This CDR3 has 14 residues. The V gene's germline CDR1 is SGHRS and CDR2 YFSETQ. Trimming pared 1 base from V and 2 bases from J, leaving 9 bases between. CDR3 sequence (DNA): TGCGCCAGCAGCTTGACGACAGAGAACTATGGCTACACCTTC. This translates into CASSLTTENYGYTF.

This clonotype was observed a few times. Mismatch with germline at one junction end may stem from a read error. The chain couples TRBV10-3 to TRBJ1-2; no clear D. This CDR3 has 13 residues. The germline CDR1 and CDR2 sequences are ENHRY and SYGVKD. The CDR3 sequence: CAISPVGNDGYTF. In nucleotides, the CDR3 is TGTGCCATCAGTCCAGTGGGTAACGATGGCTACACCTTC.

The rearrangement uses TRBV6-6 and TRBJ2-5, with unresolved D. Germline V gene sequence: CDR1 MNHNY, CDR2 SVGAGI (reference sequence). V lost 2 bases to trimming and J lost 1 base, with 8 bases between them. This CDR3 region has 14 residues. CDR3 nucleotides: TGTGCCAGCAGTTACCACGGGTTCCAAGAGACCCAGTACTTC. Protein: CASSYHGFQETQYF.

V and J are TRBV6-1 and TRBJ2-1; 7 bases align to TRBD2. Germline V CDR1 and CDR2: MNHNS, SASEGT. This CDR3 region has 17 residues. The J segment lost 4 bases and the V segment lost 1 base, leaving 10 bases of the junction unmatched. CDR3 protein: CASSEEGGLAVYNEQFF. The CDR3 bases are TGTGCCAGCAGTGAAGAGGGTGGGCTAGCGGTGTACAATGAGCAGTTCTTC.

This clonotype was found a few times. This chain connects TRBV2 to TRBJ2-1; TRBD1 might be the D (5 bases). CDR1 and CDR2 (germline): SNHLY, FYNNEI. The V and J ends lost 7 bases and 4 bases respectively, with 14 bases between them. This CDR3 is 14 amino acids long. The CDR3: CASTRTFLYNEQFF. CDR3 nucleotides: TGTGCCAGCACCAGGACATTCCTTTACAATGAGCAGTTCTTC.

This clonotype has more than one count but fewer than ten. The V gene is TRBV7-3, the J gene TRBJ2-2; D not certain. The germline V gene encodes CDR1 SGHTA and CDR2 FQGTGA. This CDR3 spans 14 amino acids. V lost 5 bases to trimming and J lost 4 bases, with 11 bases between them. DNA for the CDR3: TGTGCCAGCAGCCCCTCCCGGCGCACCGGGGAGCTGTTTTTT. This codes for CASSPSRRTGELFF.

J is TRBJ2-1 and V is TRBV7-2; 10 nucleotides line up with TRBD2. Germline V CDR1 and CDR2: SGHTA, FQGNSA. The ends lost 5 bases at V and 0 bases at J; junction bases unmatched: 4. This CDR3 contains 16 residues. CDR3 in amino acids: CASSPRTSGSYNEQFF. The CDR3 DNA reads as TGTGCCAGCAGCCCCCGGACTAGCGGCTCCTACAATGAGCAGTTCTTC.

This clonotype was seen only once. CDR3 bases: TGCAGCCTAAGGACTCGATTCACAGATACGCAGTATTTT. Encoded protein: CSLRTRFTDTQYF. The chain is built from TRBV29-1 and TRBJ2-3; the D gene is possibly TRBD2 (5 bases). Germline V CDR1 and CDR2: SQVTM, ANQGSEA. The CDR3 sequence is 13 residues long. The germline V and J ends were trimmed by 8 bases and 2 bases, with 14 bases remaining between them.

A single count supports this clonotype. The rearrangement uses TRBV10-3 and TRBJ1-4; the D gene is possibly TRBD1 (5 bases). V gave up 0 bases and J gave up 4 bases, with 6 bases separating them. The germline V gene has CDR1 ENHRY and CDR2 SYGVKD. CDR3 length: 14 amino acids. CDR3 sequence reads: CAISESQGNEKLFF. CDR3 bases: TGTGCCATCAGTGAGTCCCAGGGTAATGAAAAACTGTTTTTT.

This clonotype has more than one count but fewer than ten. CDR3 bases: TGCAGCGTTGAAGGAGAATCTGGAGCCTACAATGAGCAGTTCTTC. Its translation is CSVEGESGAYNEQFF. The chain is built from TRBV29-1 and TRBJ2-1; D gene unclear. V was shortened by 1 base and J by 2 bases, with 12 bases between the two germline ends. Germline CDR1 and CDR2: SQVTM and ANQGSEA. The length of the CDR3 is 15 residues.

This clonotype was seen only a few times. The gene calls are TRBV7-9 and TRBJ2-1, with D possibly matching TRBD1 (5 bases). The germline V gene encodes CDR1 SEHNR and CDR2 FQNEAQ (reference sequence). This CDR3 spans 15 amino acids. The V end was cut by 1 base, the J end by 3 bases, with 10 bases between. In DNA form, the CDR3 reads TGTGCCAGCAGCTTAGATCCAGGGAACTACAATGAGCAGTTCTTC. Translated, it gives CASSLDPGNYNEQFF. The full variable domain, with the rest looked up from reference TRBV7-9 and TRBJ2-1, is DTGVSQNPRHKITKRGQNVTFRCDPISEHNRLYWYRQTLGQGPEFLTYFQNEAQLEKSRLLSDRFSAERPKGSFSTLEIQRTEQGDSAMYLCASSLDPGNYNEQFFGPGTRLTVL.

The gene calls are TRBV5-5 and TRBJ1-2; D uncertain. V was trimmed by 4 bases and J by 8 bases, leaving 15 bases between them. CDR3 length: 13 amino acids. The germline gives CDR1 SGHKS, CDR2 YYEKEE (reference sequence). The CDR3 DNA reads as TGTGCCAGCAGCGGCCGACTCGGTGGGGGCTACACCTTC. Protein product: CASSGRLGGGYTF.